This TCR beta chain stems from a study of blood T cell repertoires in COVID-19. In the study overall: From T cells, B-cell-depleted T cells, or PBMCs came the material, which was cDNA or gDNA.

The repertoire was sequenced with immunoSEQ multiplex PCR; TCRdb's copy has only in-frame clones and lacks some. The sample has fewer than 400,000 clones; around nine tenths are singletons. With 1 base removed from V and 3 bases from J, the gap between germline ends came to 12 bases. CDR3 length: 15 amino acids. The germline CDR1 and CDR2 sequences are SGHKS and YYEKEE (reference sequence). Those who participated ranged in age from 18 to 89 years and resided in 20 to 30 US areas. The rearrangement links TRBV5-5 to TRBJ2-3; D perhaps matches TRBD1 (5 bases). The TCR comes from a woman younger than 45 who had been exposed to COVID-19. Specimen: PBMCs or T cells enriched from blood (not recorded which). CDR3 in DNA: TGTGCCAGCAGCTTGTTTGGCAGGGAAACAGATACGCAGTATTTT. Protein sequence: CASSLFGRETDTQYF.